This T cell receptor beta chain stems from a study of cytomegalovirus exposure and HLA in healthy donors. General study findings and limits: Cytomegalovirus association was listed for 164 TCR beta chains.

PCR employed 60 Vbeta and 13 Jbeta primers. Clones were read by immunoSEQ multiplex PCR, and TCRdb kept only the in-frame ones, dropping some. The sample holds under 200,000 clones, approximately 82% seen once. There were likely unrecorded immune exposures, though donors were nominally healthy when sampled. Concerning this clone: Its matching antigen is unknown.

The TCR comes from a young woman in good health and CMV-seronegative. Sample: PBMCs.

The CDR3 loop reads CASSLGGAGSHEQYF. In DNA form, the CDR3 reads TGTGCCAGCAGTTTAGGGGGCGCGGGTTCCCACGAGCAGTACTTC. The rearrangement joins TRBV28 to TRBJ2-7, with D possibly TRBD1 on 6 matching bases. The CDR3 length is 15 residues. CDR1 MDHEN and CDR2 SYDVKM come from the germline V gene. V was trimmed by 2 bases and J by 5 bases, leaving 16 bases between them.